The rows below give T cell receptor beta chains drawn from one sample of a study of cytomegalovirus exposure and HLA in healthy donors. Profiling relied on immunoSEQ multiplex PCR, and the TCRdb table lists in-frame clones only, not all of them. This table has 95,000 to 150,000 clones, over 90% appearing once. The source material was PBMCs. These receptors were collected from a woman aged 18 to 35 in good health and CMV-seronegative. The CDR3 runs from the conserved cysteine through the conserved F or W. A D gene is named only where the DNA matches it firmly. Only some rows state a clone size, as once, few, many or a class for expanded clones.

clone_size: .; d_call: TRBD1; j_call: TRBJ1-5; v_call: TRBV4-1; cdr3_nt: TGCGCCAGCAGCCAACGGACAGGGGATAGCAATCAGCCCCAGCATTTT; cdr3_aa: CASSQRTGDSNQPQHF
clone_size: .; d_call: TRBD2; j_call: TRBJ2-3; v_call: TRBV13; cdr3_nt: TGTGCCAGCAGCTCCATAGCGGGTCACACAGATACGCAGTATTTT; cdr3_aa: CASSSIAGHTDTQYF
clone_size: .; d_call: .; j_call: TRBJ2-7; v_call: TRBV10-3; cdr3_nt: TGTGCCATCAGTGAAATTGGGCCTCGCGTTTCCTACGAGCAGTACTTC; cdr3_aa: CAISEIGPRVSYEQYF
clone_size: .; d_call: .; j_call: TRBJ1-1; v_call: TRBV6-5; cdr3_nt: TGTGCCAGCAGTCCCGCTGGGGGGACGGCTGATGAAGCTTTCTTT; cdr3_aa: CASSPAGGTADEAFF
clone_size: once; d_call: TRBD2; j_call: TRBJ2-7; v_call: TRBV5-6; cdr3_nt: TGTGCCAGCAGCTCCCCGGGACTATACTACGAGCAGTACTTC; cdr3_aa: CASSSPGLYYEQYF
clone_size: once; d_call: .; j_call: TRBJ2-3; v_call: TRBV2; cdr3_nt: TGTGCCAGCAAGAAAGGCAGGGGCGCAGATACGCAGTATTTT; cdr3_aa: CASKKGRGADTQYF
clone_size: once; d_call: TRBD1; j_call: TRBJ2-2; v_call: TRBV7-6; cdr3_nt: TGTGCCAGCAGGATTACAGGGGGCGGCACCGGGGAGCTGTTTTTT; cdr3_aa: CASRITGGGTGELFF
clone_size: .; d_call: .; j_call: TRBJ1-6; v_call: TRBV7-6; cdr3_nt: TGTGCCAGCAGCTTAGACCCTTATGGGGGGCGGGAGAGCTCCTATAATTCACCCCTCCACTTT; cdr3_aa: CASSLDPYGGRESSYNSPLHF
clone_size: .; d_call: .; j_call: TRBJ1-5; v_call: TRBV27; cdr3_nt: TGTGCCAGCAGTTTATTCGGAGGTCAGCCCCAGCATTTT; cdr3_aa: CASSLFGGQPQHF
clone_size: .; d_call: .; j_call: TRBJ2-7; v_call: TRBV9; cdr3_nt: TGTGCCAGCAGCGCTCACGAGGGACTTGGCGAGCAGTACTTC; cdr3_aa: CASSAHEGLGEQYF
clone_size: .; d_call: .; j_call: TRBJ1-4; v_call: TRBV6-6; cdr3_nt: TGTGCCAGCAGTTACTCTGGTCAGGGATACGAAAAACTGTTTTTT; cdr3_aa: CASSYSGQGYEKLFF
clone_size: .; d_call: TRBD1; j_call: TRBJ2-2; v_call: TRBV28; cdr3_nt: TGTGCCAGCAGTTCCGGGACAGCGAACACCGGGGAGCTGTTTTTT; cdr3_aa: CASSSGTANTGELFF
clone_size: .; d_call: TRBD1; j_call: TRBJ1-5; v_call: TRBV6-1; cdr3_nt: TGTGCCAGCAGTCTGGGACAGGGCAATCAGCCCCAGCATTTT; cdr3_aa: CASSLGQGNQPQHF
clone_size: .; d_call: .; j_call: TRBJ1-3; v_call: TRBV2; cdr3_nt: TGTGCCAGCAGTGAGGGACACCCCTCAGGAAACACCATATATTTT; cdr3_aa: CASSEGHPSGNTIYF
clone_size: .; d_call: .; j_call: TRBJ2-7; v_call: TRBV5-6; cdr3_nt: TGTGCCAGCAGCCGGATGGAGAACTACGAGCAGTACTTC; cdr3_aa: CASSRMENYEQYF
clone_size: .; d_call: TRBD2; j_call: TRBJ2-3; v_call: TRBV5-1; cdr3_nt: TGCGCCAGCAGCTTGGGACGGACTAGCGGGGTAGATACGCAGTATTTT; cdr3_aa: CASSLGRTSGVDTQYF
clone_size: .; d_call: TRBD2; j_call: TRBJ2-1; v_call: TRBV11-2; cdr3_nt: TGTGCCAGCAGCTTAGAAGCGGGGAGAAGCAATGAGCAGTTCTTC; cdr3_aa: CASSLEAGRSNEQFF
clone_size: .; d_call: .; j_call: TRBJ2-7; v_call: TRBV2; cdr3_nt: TGTGCCAGCAGAGACAGCGTGACCTACGAGCAGTACTTC; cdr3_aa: CASRDSVTYEQYF
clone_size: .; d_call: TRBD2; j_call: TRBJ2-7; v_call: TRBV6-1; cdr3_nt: TGTGCCAGCAGTGAAGGTAGCGGGAGTGTTTACGAGCAGTACTTC; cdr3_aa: CASSEGSGSVYEQYF
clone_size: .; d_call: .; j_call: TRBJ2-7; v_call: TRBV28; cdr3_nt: TGTGCCAGCAGTTCCGGGGACTCCTACGAGCAGTACTTC; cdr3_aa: CASSSGDSYEQYF
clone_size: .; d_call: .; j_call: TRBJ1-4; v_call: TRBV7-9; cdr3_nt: TGTGCCAGCAGCTTCGGACACGTAGATGAAAAACTGTTTTTT; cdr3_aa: CASSFGHVDEKLFF
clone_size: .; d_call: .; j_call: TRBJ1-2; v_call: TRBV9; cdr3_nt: TGTGCCAGCAGCGAGCCCTTAAGTCAGGGTGCTTATGGCTACACCTTC; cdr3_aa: CASSEPLSQGAYGYTF
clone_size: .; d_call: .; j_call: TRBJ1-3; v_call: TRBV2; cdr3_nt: TGTGCCAGCAGTAGGGACACGAGAAACACCATATATTTT; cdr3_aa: CASSRDTRNTIYF
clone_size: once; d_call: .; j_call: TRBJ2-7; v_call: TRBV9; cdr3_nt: TGTGCCAGCAGCGTCGGGGGAGGCGAGCAGTACTTC; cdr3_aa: CASSVGGGEQYF